The 20 T cell receptor beta chains below were found in one sample sequenced in a study of T cell responses to AZD1222 COVID-19 vaccine. Sequencing was performed with immunoSEQ multiplex PCR; in TCRdb, only in-frame clones are kept and a portion is missing. Among some 150,000 clones listed, approximately 90% were seen once. This specimen was peripheral blood, taken on day 0 of AZD1222 vaccination. All receptors come from an adult in good health.

This chain links TRBV6-5 with TRBJ1-2; 12 bases match TRBD1. V dropped 6 bases and J dropped 5; count of bases not matched to a gene: 4. CDR3 length equals 14 residues. The germline V gene has CDR1 MNHEY and CDR2 SVGAGI. For the CDR3, the DNA is TGTGCCAGCAGCGGGACAGGGGGCAGGTATGGCTACACCTTC. Its protein is CASSGTGGRYGYTF.

The chain has TRBV11-2 and TRBJ1-4; 8 bases map to TRBD1. The CDR3 contains 16 residues. The ends lost 5 bases at V and 6 bases at J; junction bases unmatched: 11. CDR1 and CDR2 from the germline V gene are SGHAT and FQNNGV. CDR3 bases: TGTGCCAGCAGCCATGCTGGGACAGGACGGGATGAAAAACTGTTTTTT. Protein: CASSHAGTGRDEKLFF.

The chain links TRBV12-3 or TRBV12-4 to TRBJ1-4; no reliable D call. The V end was cut by 3 bases, the J end by 8 bases, with 10 bases between. The CDR3 is 13 amino acids. This CDR3 is CASSLYEEEKLFF. The CDR3 DNA follows: TGTGCCAGCAGTTTGTATGAGGAGGAAAAACTGTTTTTT.

This clone was seen only once. The chain employs TRBV6-1 and TRBJ1-2; D uncertain. Trimming left V 4 bases short and J 1 base short, with 16 bases between. CDR1 and CDR2 from the germline V gene are MNHNS and SASEGT. This CDR3 contains 16 residues. The CDR3 here is CASSGARRANNYGYTF. In DNA, the CDR3 is TGTGCCAGCAGTGGGGCCCGAAGAGCAAATAACTATGGCTACACCTTC.

The chain couples TRBV27 to TRBJ2-5; D is unclear. CDR1 is MNHEY and CDR2 is SMNVEV in the germline V gene (reference sequence). The CDR3 is made up of 13 amino acids. Trimming cost V 9 bases and J 2 bases, with 13 bases left between them. CDR3 in amino acids: CASRHGNQETQYF. CDR3 DNA sequence: TGTGCCAGTCGCCATGGAAATCAAGAGACCCAGTACTTC.

This clone was seen more than once but under ten times. The chain couples TRBV28 to TRBJ2-2, with D tentatively TRBD1 or TRBD2 (5 bases each). V lost 10 bases and J lost 4, with 19 bases in between. The CDR3 spans 15 residues. Germline CDR1 and CDR2: MDHEN and SYDVKM. CDR3 in amino acids: CATALPGTATGELFF. For the CDR3, the DNA is TGTGCCACCGCTCTCCCCGGGACCGCCACCGGGGAGCTGTTTTTT.

The rearrangement links TRBV29-1 to TRBJ2-7; 9 bases are a match to TRBD1. The CDR3 extends over 13 amino acids. Losses at the gene ends were 6 bases for V and 3 bases for J; bases not matched to a gene: 6. Germline-derived CDR1 and CDR2 are SQVTM and ANQGSEA. The CDR3 nucleotides read TGCAGCGTGCCCGGGACAGGGATCTACGAGCAGTACTTC. Its protein is CSVPGTGIYEQYF.

This clone is a singleton in its sample. The chain is built from TRBV14 and TRBJ1-5; TRBD1 agrees at 11 bases. V lost 7 bases to trimming and J lost 7 bases; unmatched junction nucleotides: 6. Germline V CDR1 and CDR2: SGHDN, FVKESK. The CDR3 runs 14 residues. The CDR3 bases are TGTGCCAGCACCGGACAGGGGGCAGGACAGCCCCAGCATTTT. It yields the protein CASTGQGAGQPQHF.

The gene calls are TRBV2 and TRBJ1-1; D is perhaps TRBD1 (5 bases). The CDR3 totals 14 residues. V lost 7 bases to trimming and J lost 4 bases, with 16 bases between them. CDR1 is SNHLY and CDR2 is FYNNEI in the germline V gene. The CDR3 nucleotides are TGTGCCAGCACGGGGGTTAAAGGTGGCACTGAAGCTTTCTTT. Protein sequence: CASTGVKGGTEAFF.

The chain couples TRBV15 to TRBJ1-2; TRBD1 is a possible D gene (6 bases). This CDR3 has 15 amino acids. V was clipped by 0 bases and J by 4 bases, with 12 bases between them. Germline assignment: CDR1 LNHNV and CDR2 YYDKDF (reference sequence). In DNA, the CDR3 is TGTGCCACCAGCAGAGATGTGGGGGCCGGCTATGGCTACACCTTC. Translated: CATSRDVGAGYGYTF.

V and J are TRBV5-1 and TRBJ1-2; 9 bases fit TRBD1. J lost 6 bases, V lost 0 bases, and 6 bases had no gene match. Germline V gene data show CDR1 as SGHRS and CDR2 as YFSETQ. The CDR3 is made up of 15 amino acids. In DNA form, the CDR3 reads TGCGCCAGCAGCTTGGGGACAGGGGCAATGGATGGCTACACCTTC. This codes for CASSLGTGAMDGYTF.

This clone was observed a single time. V usage is TRBV2 and J usage is TRBJ2-1; 8 bases align to TRBD1. The CDR3 contains 16 residues. V was pared by 7 bases and J by 10 bases, with 18 bases of the junction left unmatched. CDR1 and CDR2 (germline): SNHLY, FYNNEI. The CDR3 bases are TGTGCCAGCATAAGCAGGGCAGGGGGCGAGAGATGGGAGCAGTTCTTC. Translated: CASISRAGGERWEQFF.

This clone has just one count. This chain joins TRBV28 and TRBJ1-1, with 8 bases aligning to TRBD1. Per the germline V gene, CDR1 is MDHEN and CDR2 is SYDVKM. The V segment lost 4 bases and the J segment 1 base; nucleotides outside the gene matches: 5. This CDR3 contains 15 residues. CDR3 DNA sequence: TGTGCCAGCAGTTCTTCCGGGACAGGGAACACTGAAGCTTTCTTT. Translation: CASSSSGTGNTEAFF. Combining the CDR3 with reference TRBV28 and TRBJ1-1 gives the whole variable domain DVKVTQSSRYLVKRTGEKVFLECVQDMDHENMFWYRQDPGLGLRLIYFSYDVKMKEKGDIPEGYSVSREKKERFSLILESASTNQTSMYLCASSSSGTGNTEAFFGQGTRLTVV.

The rearrangement links TRBV18 to TRBJ2-5, with 10 bases that match TRBD2. The CDR3 consists of 14 residues. After removal of 5 bases from V and 5 bases from J, the junction contained 5 bases not matched to a gene. Germline CDR1 KGHSH, CDR2 LQKENI. In DNA, the CDR3 is TGTGCCAGCTCAGAGCGGGGGGGCCGTGAGACCCAGTACTTC. Translated, it gives CASSERGGRETQYF.

The chain joins TRBV18 to TRBJ1-6; D gene unclear. The CDR3 has 14 residues. CDR1 KGHSH and CDR2 LQKENI come from the germline V gene. The ends were cut back, 4 bases at V and 11 bases at J, with 15 bases in the middle. The CDR3 protein is CASSLNRKWAPLHF. The CDR3 coding sequence is TGTGCCAGCTCACTGAATCGGAAATGGGCACCCCTCCACTTT.

The gene calls are TRBV9 and TRBJ2-7; 9 bases line up with TRBD2. The CDR3 covers 16 residues. V shed 4 bases, J shed 1 base, and the junction held 9 bases outside the gene matches. The germline V gene encodes CDR1 SGDLS and CDR2 YYNGEE. This CDR3 is CASSPLAGAPSYEQYF. CDR3 nucleotide sequence: TGTGCCAGCAGCCCCTTAGCGGGGGCTCCGTCCTACGAGCAGTACTTC. The full variable domain, its missing parts supplied by reference TRBV9 and TRBJ2-7, is DSGVTQTPKHLITATGQRVTLRCSPRSGDLSVYWYQQSLDQGLQFLIQYYNGEERAKGNILERFSAQQFPDLHSELNLSSLELGDSALYFCASSPLAGAPSYEQYFGPGTRLTVT.

This clone has only one observation. The chain carries TRBV5-1 and TRBJ2-1; 10 bases agree with TRBD2. Germline CDR1 and CDR2: SGHRS and YFSETQ. The CDR3 consists of 16 residues. The V segment lost 7 bases and the J segment 7 bases; nucleotides outside the gene matches: 14. CDR3 DNA: TGCGCCAGCGCACCACTTCTAGCGGGAGAGGGGAATGAGCAGTTCTTC. It is translated as CASAPLLAGEGNEQFF.

A note on this clone: The junction shows a germline mismatch at one end, possibly a read error. The V call is TRBV19, the J call TRBJ1-2; no reliable D call. This CDR3 spans 14 amino acids. The V gene's germline CDR1 is LNHDA and CDR2 SQIVND (reference sequence). This CDR3 reads CASMVSSGIYGYTF. The CDR3 DNA follows: TGTGCGAGTATGGTGTCATCGGGGATCTATGGCTACACCTTC.

V is TRBV28 and J is TRBJ2-7; maybe TRBD2 (5 bases). V was pared by 3 bases and J by 1 base, with 16 bases between. Germline values: CDR1 MDHEN, CDR2 SYDVKM. This CDR3 is built from 16 residues. The CDR3 loop is CASSFPAKKRSYEQYF. CDR3 DNA: TGTGCCAGCAGTTTCCCGGCTAAAAAGCGGTCCTACGAGCAGTACTTC.

The chain joins TRBV30 to TRBJ1-1; the D gene is possibly TRBD1 (6 bases). Deletions cut 4 bases from V and 0 bases from J, with 21 bases between. Germline assignment: CDR1 GTSNPN and CDR2 SVGIG (reference sequence). The CDR3 has 17 residues. The CDR3 coding sequence is TGTGCCTGGAAAATTGACAGGACGTTTCGAGTGAACACTGAAGCTTTCTTT. This translates into CAWKIDRTFRVNTEAFF. The full variable domain, in which reference TRBV30 and TRBJ1-1 provide the parts outside the CDR3, is SQTIHQWPATLVQPVGSPLSLECTVEGTSNPNLYWYRQAAGRGLQLLFYSVGIGQISSEVPQNLSASRPQDRQFILSSKKLLLSDSGFYLCAWKIDRTFRVNTEAFFGQGTRLTVV.